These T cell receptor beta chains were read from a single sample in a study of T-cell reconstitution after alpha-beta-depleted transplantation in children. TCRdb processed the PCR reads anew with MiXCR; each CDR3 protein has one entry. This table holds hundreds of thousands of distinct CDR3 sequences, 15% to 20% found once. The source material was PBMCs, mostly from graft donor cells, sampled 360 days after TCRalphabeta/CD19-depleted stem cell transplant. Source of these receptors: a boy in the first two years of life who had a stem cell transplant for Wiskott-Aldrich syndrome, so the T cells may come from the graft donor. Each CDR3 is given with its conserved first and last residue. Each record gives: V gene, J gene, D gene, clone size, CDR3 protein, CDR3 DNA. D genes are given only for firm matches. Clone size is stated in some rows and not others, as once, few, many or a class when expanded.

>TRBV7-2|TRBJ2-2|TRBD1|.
CASSLVSAGGTGELFF
TGTGCCAGCAGCTTAGTCTCGGCAGGGGGCACCGGGGAGCTGTTTTTT
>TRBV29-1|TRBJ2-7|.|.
CSVVGRARDGTSLYEQYF
TGCAGCGTTGTGGGGAGAGCCCGGGACGGCACTAGCCTCTACGAGCAGTACTTC
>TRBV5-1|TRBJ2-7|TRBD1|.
CASSYHRGASYEQYF
TGCGCCAGCAGCTACCACAGGGGAGCCTCCTACGAGCAGTACTTC
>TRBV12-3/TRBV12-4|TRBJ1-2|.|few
CASSLEHGTWSRGYTF
TGTGCCAGCAGTTTAGAGCATGGGACTTGGTCTCGTGGCTACACCTTC
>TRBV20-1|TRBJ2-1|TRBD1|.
CSSPGTGNNEQFF
TGCAGTTCTCCCGGGACAGGGAACAATGAGCAGTTCTTC
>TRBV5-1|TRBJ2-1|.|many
CASSFNGWSSHKGEQFF
TGCGCCAGCAGCTTTAACGGGTGGTCTAGCCACAAGGGTGAGCAGTTCTTC
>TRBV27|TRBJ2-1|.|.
CASSTLGTNEQFF
TGTGCCAGCAGTACCTTGGGTACCAATGAGCAGTTCTTC
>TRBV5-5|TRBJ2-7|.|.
CAMGPGRYEQYF
TGTGCCATGGGCCCGGGGCGCTACGAGCAGTACTTC
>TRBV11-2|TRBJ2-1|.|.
CASSINLFTVRRSGNEQFF
TGTGCCAGCAGCATCAACCTATTTACCGTCCGACGATCGGGCAATGAGCAGTTCTTC
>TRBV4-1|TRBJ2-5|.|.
CASSQGPGQGETQYF
TGCGCCAGCAGCCAAGGCCCGGGGCAGGGAGAGACCCAGTACTTC
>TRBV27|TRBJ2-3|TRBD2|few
CASLAGVHGTQYF
TGTGCCAGCCTAGCGGGGGTCCACGGGACGCAGTATTTT
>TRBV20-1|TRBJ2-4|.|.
CSARTIAVVKNIQYF
TGCAGTGCTAGGACCATCGCGGTGGTCAAAAACATTCAGTACTTC
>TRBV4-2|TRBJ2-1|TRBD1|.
CASSQRTGYYNEQFF
TGTGCCAGCAGCCAAAGGACAGGATATTACAATGAGCAGTTCTTC
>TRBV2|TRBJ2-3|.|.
CAGGGFTDTQYF
TGTGCAGGAGGCGGCTTCACAGATACGCAGTATTTT
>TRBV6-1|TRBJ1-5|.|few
CASSSPPGNSNQPQHF
TGTGCCAGCAGCTCCCCCCCAGGGAATAGCAATCAGCCCCAGCATTTT
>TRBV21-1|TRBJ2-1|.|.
CASSKGIQTSGYNEQFF
TGTGCCAGCAGCAAAGGAATCCAGACTAGCGGGTACAATGAGCAGTTCTTC
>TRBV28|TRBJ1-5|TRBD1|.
CASNYRGWNQPQHF
TGTGCCAGCAATTACAGGGGTTGGAATCAGCCCCAGCATTTT
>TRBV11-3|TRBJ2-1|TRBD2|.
CASSYTLAGGGYNEQFF
TGTGCCAGCAGCTACACACTAGCGGGAGGGGGATACAATGAGCAGTTCTTC
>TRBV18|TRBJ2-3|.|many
CASSPTRDTQYF
TGTGCCAGCTCACCAACTCGAGATACGCAGTATTTT
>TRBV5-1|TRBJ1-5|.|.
CASSLEPGNQPQHF
TGCGCCAGCAGCTTGGAGCCAGGGAATCAGCCCCAGCATTTT
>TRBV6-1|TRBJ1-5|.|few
CASGWGLGNQPQHF
TGTGCCAGCGGCTGGGGGCTAGGCAATCAGCCCCAGCATTTT
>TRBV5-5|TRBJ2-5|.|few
CASSLRVGSLQETQYF
TGTGCCAGCAGCCTCCGAGTTGGGTCCCTCCAAGAGACCCAGTACTTC
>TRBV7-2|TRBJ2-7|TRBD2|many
CASSLYNLGLGSEQYF
TGTGCCAGCAGCCTGTACAACCTGGGACTAGGAAGCGAGCAGTACTTC
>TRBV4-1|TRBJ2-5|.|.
CASSLSGRDPSHQETQYF
TGCGCCAGCAGCCTAAGTGGCCGGGACCCCAGCCACCAAGAGACCCAGTACTTC
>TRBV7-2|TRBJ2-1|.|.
CASSPLGRYNEQFF
TGTGCCAGCAGCCCGCTGGGGCGGTACAATGAGCAGTTCTTC
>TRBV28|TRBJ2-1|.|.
CASSPYRVEDEQFF
TGTGCCAGCAGTCCCTATCGGGTAGAGGATGAGCAGTTCTTC
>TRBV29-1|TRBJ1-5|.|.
CSVARGKSNQPQHF
TGCAGCGTTGCGAGGGGAAAAAGCAATCAGCCCCAGCATTTT
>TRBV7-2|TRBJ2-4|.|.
CASSLKSASLQYF
TGTGCCAGCAGCTTAAAGTCGGCAAGCCTTCAGTACTTC
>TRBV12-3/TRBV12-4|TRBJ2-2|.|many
CASSLGSKWSGELFF
TGTGCCAGCAGTTTAGGTTCGAAGTGGAGCGGGGAGCTGTTTTTT
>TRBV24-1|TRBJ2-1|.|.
CATSDFTSEQFF
TGTGCCACCAGTGATTTCACGAGTGAGCAGTTCTTC
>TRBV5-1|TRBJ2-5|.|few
CASSLEYGQETQYF
TGCGCCAGCAGCTTGGAATACGGTCAAGAGACCCAGTACTTC
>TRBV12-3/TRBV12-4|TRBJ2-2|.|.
CASSLRSTAGELFF
TGTGCCAGCAGTTTACGGTCTACGGCCGGGGAGCTGTTTTTT
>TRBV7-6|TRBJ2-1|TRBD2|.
CASSLRRFGDYVYNEQFF
TGTGCCAGCAGCTTAAGAAGGTTTGGGGACTACGTATACAATGAGCAGTTCTTC
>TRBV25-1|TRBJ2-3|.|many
CASSESQTTSTDTQYF
TGTGCCAGCAGTGAGAGCCAGACAACTAGCACAGATACGCAGTATTTT
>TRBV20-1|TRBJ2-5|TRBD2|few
CSALWTSGFTETQYF
TGCAGTGCTTTATGGACTAGCGGTTTCACAGAGACCCAGTACTTC
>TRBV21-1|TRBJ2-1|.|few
CASGQGLAPSYNEQFF
TGTGCCAGCGGCCAAGGACTAGCGCCATCCTACAATGAGCAGTTCTTC
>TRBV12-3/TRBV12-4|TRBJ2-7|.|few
CASSLKGGYGEQYF
TGTGCCAGCAGTTTAAAGGGGGGTTATGGCGAGCAGTACTTC
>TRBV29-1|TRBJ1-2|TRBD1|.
CSVVAGGNSYGYTF
TGCAGCGTTGTGGCAGGGGGTAATAGCTATGGCTACACCTTC
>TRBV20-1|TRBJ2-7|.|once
CSVKPQYGPYEQYF
TGCAGTGTTAAACCCCAATATGGACCCTACGAGCAGTACTTC
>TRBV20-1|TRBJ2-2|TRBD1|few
CSARPYRGHNGELFF
TGCAGTGCTAGGCCTTACAGGGGGCACAACGGGGAGCTGTTTTTT
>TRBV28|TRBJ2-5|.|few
CASSILQETQYF
TGTGCCAGCAGTATTCTGCAAGAGACCCAGTACTTC
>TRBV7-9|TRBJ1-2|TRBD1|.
CASSPGTAEPYTF
TGTGCCAGCAGCCCAGGGACAGCGGAGCCCTACACCTTC
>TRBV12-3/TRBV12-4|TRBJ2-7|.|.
CASSPKIHYEQYF
TGTGCCAGCAGTCCAAAGATTCATTACGAGCAGTACTTC
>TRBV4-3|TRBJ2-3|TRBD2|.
CASSQGASGRVRTDTQYF
TGCGCCAGCAGCCAAGGTGCTAGCGGGAGGGTACGCACAGATACGCAGTATTTT
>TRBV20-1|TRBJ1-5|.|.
CSASPGKGNQPQHF
TGCAGTGCTAGTCCAGGGAAGGGCAATCAGCCCCAGCATTTT
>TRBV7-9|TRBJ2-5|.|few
CASSLAQVSQETQYF
TGTGCCAGCAGCTTAGCGCAGGTTAGCCAAGAGACCCAGTACTTC
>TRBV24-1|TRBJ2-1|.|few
CATSDSGRGFYNEQFF
TGTGCCACCAGTGATTCGGGGCGGGGTTTCTACAATGAGCAGTTCTTC
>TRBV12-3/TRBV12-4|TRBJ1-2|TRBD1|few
CASSVRGRDGYTF
TGTGCCAGCAGCGTCAGGGGGCGGGATGGCTACACCTTC
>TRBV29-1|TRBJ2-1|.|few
CSVDKGAYNEQFF
TGCAGCGTTGATAAGGGAGCTTACAATGAGCAGTTCTTC
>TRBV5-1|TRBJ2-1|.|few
CASSFSGPNNEQFF
TGCGCCAGCAGCTTCTCGGGCCCGAACAATGAGCAGTTCTTC
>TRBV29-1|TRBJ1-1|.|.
CSVVRTVNTEAFF
TGCAGCGTTGTAAGGACGGTGAACACTGAAGCTTTCTTT